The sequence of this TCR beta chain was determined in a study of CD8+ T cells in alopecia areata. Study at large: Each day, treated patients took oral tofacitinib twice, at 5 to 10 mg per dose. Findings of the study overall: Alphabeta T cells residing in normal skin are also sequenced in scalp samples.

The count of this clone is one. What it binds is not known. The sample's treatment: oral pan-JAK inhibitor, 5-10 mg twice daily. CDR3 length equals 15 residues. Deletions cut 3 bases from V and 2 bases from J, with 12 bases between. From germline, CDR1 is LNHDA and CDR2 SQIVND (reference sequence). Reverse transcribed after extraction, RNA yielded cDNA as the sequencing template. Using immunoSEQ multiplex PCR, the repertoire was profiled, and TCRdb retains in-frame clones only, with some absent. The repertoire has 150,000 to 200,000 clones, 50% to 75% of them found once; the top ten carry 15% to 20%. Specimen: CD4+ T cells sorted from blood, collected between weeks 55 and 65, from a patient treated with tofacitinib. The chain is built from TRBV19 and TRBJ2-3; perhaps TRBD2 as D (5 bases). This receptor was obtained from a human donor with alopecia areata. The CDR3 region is CASSIGSGTTDTQYF. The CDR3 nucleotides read TGTGCCAGTAGTATCGGCTCGGGAACCACAGATACGCAGTATTTT.